The 21 T cell receptor beta chains below come from one sample, sequenced in a study of blood T cell repertoires in COVID-19. Here immunoSEQ multiplex PCR was the method, and the copy in TCRdb shows in-frame clones only, minus some. In the table there are about 270,000 clones, roughly 86% of which are singletons. Sample: peripheral blood. All receptors come from a woman of 80 years or more with COVID-19, enrolled during active disease.

This chain connects TRBV2 to TRBJ1-2; no clear D gene. Germline V gives CDR1 SNHLY, CDR2 FYNNEI. There are 12 residues in the CDR3. Trimming took off 9 bases at V and 1 base at J, with 9 bases between the two ends. The CDR3 sequence: CARQGGNYGYTF. The CDR3, as DNA: TGTGCCAGGCAAGGAGGTAACTATGGCTACACCTTC.

The chain joins TRBV24-1 to TRBJ1-2, with D possibly matching TRBD1 (5 bases). This CDR3 is built from 13 residues. Germline V gene data show CDR1 as KGHDR and CDR2 as SFDVKD. Trimming stripped 6 bases from V and 5 bases from J, with 12 bases between. The CDR3 bases are TGTGCCACCAGTAGGGGCAGAGATTATGGCTACACCTTC. Translation: CATSRGRDYGYTF.

This clone turned up a few times. J is TRBJ2-1 and V is TRBV5-3; no definite D call. TRBV5-3 has ORF status, its function being uncertain. This CDR3 is built from 12 residues. V was trimmed by 0 bases and J by 15 bases, leaving 13 bases between them. The CDR3 nucleotides are TGTGCCAGAAGCTTGGGGCACCCATTTCGGTTCTTC. This codes for CARSLGHPFRFF.

V is TRBV5-8 and J is TRBJ1-1, with D tentatively TRBD1 (6 bases). The V end lost 3 bases, the J end lost 0 bases, and 12 bases lay between the germline ends. This CDR3 has 15 amino acids. From germline, CDR1 is SGHTS and CDR2 YDEGEE. The DNA of the CDR3 is TGTGCCAGCAGCTCCGGACAGCTCATGAACACTGAAGCTTTCTTT. Encoded protein: CASSSGQLMNTEAFF.

The V gene is TRBV19, the J gene TRBJ2-2, with 8 bases lining up with TRBD1. Germline V gene data show CDR1 as LNHDA and CDR2 as SQIVND (reference sequence). The CDR3 spans 16 residues. V shed 5 bases, J shed 5 bases, and the junction held 10 bases outside the gene matches. CDR3 coding DNA: TGTGCCAGTAGTTTTCGGACAGGGTCAGGGACCGGGGAGCTGTTTTTT. It translates to CASSFRTGSGTGELFF.

The rearrangement uses TRBV15 and TRBJ1-4, with D perhaps matching TRBD1 (5 bases). CDR1 is LNHNV and CDR2 is YYDKDF in the germline V gene (reference sequence). The CDR3 is made up of 14 amino acids. Trimming shortened V by 1 base and J by 8 bases, and 11 bases separated the two germline ends. For the CDR3, the DNA is TGTGCCACCAGCAGAGGAGACAGTCGGGAAAAACTGTTTTTT. Encoded protein: CATSRGDSREKLFF. Full variable domain (outside the CDR3, taken from reference TRBV15 and TRBJ1-4): DAMVIQNPRYQVTQFGKPVTLSCSQTLNHNVMYWYQQKSSQAPKLLFHYYDKDFNNEADTPDNFQSRRPNTSFCFLDIRSPGLGDTAMYLCATSRGDSREKLFFGSGTQLSVL.

The rearrangement joins TRBV3-1 (or the pseudogene TRBV3-2) to TRBJ1-2; D is unclear. This CDR3 has 12 residues. Germline V gene sequence: CDR1 LGHDT, CDR2 YNNKEL (reference sequence). The V end lost 6 bases, the J end lost 1 base, and 6 bases lay between the germline ends. The CDR3 coding sequence is TGTGCCAGCAGTGAGGGTAACTATGGCTACACCTTC. Protein sequence: CASSEGNYGYTF.

The J gene is TRBJ1-2, the V gene TRBV30; 9 nucleotides agree with TRBD1. Trimming cost V 2 bases and J 4 bases; bases outside gene matches: 5. Germline CDR1 reads GTSNPN; CDR2 reads SVGIG (reference sequence). The CDR3 contains 14 residues. The CDR3 spells CAWSTLGQGYGYTF. CDR3 nucleotides: TGTGCCTGGAGTACCTTGGGACAGGGCTATGGCTACACCTTC.

This clone occurred a few times. The chain links TRBV2 to TRBJ2-5, with D perhaps matching TRBD1 (6 bases). Trimming pared 6 bases from V and 0 bases from J, leaving 11 bases between. The CDR3 sequence is 14 residues long. The germline V gene encodes CDR1 SNHLY and CDR2 FYNNEI. The CDR3, as DNA: TGTGCCAGCAGCTGGACAGTGTACCAAGAGACCCAGTACTTC. Encoded protein: CASSWTVYQETQYF.

The chain couples TRBV4-3 to TRBJ1-1, with 11 bases fitting TRBD1. CDR3 size: 15 residues. Per germline, CDR1 LGHNA and CDR2 YSLEER. With 3 bases clipped from V and 11 bases from J, the junction kept 11 bases outside the gene matches. CDR3 nucleotides: TGCGCCAGCAGCCACGGACAGGGGGCGCTTCTTAGTGCTTTCTTT. Translating gives CASSHGQGALLSAFF.

The CDR3 coding sequence is TGTGCCAGCAGCCAAGTGACTAGCGGTAACACCGGGGAGCTGTTTTTT. It codes for CASSQVTSGNTGELFF. The genes are TRBV14 and TRBJ2-2; 9 bases match TRBD2. The V and J ends lost 1 base and 2 bases, in that order; junction bases with no gene match: 2. The CDR3 covers 16 residues. CDR1 and CDR2 from the germline V gene are SGHDN and FVKESK.

This chain uses TRBV7-6 with TRBJ1-1; TRBD1 matches at 8 bases. The CDR3 is made up of 15 amino acids. V was clipped by 2 bases and J by 2 bases; unmatched bases: 4. CDR1 is SGHVS and CDR2 is FNYEAQ in the germline V gene. The CDR3 region has the DNA TGTGCCAGCAGCTTATCCCCAGGGGGCAACACTGAAGCTTTCTTT. As protein: CASSLSPGGNTEAFF.

This chain joins TRBV11-3 and TRBJ2-2; no definite D call. The V gene's germline CDR1 is SGHNT and CDR2 YENEEA. This CDR3 contains 14 residues. The V end was cut by 6 bases, the J end by 2 bases, with 10 bases between. CDR3 bases: TGTGCCAGCAGGGGTACTACCAACACCGGGGAGCTGTTTTTT. Protein: CASRGTTNTGELFF.

The J gene is TRBJ1-5, the V gene TRBV4-3; no firm D call. Germline loops: CDR1 LGHNA, CDR2 YSLEER. V lost 1 base and J lost 4, with 11 bases in between. The CDR3 sequence is 15 residues long. The CDR3 loop reads CASSQVTGNNQPQHF. In DNA form, the CDR3 reads TGCGCCAGCAGCCAAGTTACGGGAAATAATCAGCCCCAGCATTTT.

The chain couples TRBV5-4 to TRBJ2-1; 10 bases agree with TRBD2. The V gene's germline CDR1 is SGHNT and CDR2 YYREEE (reference sequence). Unmatched junction bases numbered 5, after V lost 3 bases and J lost 5 bases. The CDR3 sequence is 15 residues long. As DNA, the CDR3 is TGTGCCAGCAGCTCGAGTAGCGGGGGGCACAATGAGCAGTTCTTC. Translation gives CASSSSSGGHNEQFF. Drawing the rest from reference TRBV5-4 and TRBJ2-1, the complete variable domain is ETGVTQSPTHLIKTRGQQVTLRCSSQSGHNTVSWYQQALGQGPQFIFQYYREEENGRGNFPPRFSGLQFPNYSSELNVNALELDDSALYLCASSSSSGGHNEQFFGPGTRLTVL.

The chain couples TRBV16 to TRBJ1-6; D may be TRBD1 (5 bases). Between the trimmed V and J ends, which lost 1 base and 2 bases, there was a span of 12 bases. The CDR3 runs to 17 residues. The germline gives CDR1 KGHSY, CDR2 FQNENV. CDR3: CASSQLGGLPYNSPLHF. The CDR3 DNA reads as TGTGCCAGCAGCCAATTGGGGGGTCTCCCCTATAATTCACCCCTCCACTTT.

This chain uses TRBV19 with TRBJ2-1, with 8 bases lining up with TRBD2. V was clipped by 5 bases and J by 0 bases; unmatched bases: 6. This CDR3 region has 16 residues. The germline gives CDR1 LNHDA, CDR2 SQIVND (reference sequence). The CDR3 DNA reads TGTGCCAGTAGTCTTGGGAGCGGGAGCTCCTACAATGAGCAGTTCTTC. Residues: CASSLGSGSSYNEQFF.

V usage is TRBV30 and J usage is TRBJ1-1; tentatively, D is TRBD1 (5 bases). V was cut by 4 bases and J by 8 bases, with 17 bases left in between. The CDR3 is 13 residues long. Germline V gene sequence: CDR1 GTSNPN, CDR2 SVGIG (reference sequence). The DNA of the CDR3 is TGTGCCTGGATGCTCCAGGGTTTAACAGAAGCTTTCTTT. Protein product: CAWMLQGLTEAFF.

This rearrangement joins TRBV2 to TRBJ1-3; no clear D. Trimming stripped 6 bases from V and 0 bases from J, with 3 bases between. CDR3 size: 12 residues. Germline assignment: CDR1 SNHLY and CDR2 FYNNEI. The CDR3 nucleotides read TGTGCCAGCAGGTACTCTGGAAACACCATATATTTT. Encoded protein: CASRYSGNTIYF.

This clone was detected a few times. V usage is TRBV28 and J usage is TRBJ1-2; D is unresolved. Deletions cut 9 bases from V and 2 bases from J, with 19 bases between. Germline CDR1 and CDR2: MDHEN and SYDVKM. CDR3 size: 15 residues. CDR3 nucleotide sequence: TGTGCCAGTAATTTAGGGTATCCGGGAAACTATGGCTACACCTTC. Protein sequence: CASNLGYPGNYGYTF.

V usage is TRBV6-1 and J usage is TRBJ1-2; D is perhaps TRBD1 (5 bases). Germline V gene sequence: CDR1 MNHNS, CDR2 SASEGT. Between the trimmed V and J ends, which lost 2 bases and 8 bases, there was a span of 12 bases. CDR3 length: 13 amino acids. CDR3 sequence: CASSESRVGGYTF. CDR3 DNA sequence: TGTGCCAGCAGTGAAAGCAGGGTCGGAGGCTACACCTTC.